This passage covers 2 T cell receptor beta chains from one sample sequenced in a study of blood T cell repertoires in COVID-19. Generated by immunoSEQ multiplex PCR, the TCRdb table keeps only in-frame clones and is missing some. The sample lists 300,000 to 450,000 clones, around 85% occurring once. The sequenced material came from peripheral blood. The receptors here all came from a woman in her late teens or twenties with acute or convalescent COVID-19.

The chain uses TRBV6-6 and TRBJ1-6; D possibly corresponds to TRBD1 (6 bases). Trimming pared 8 bases from V and 12 bases from J, leaving 14 bases between. This CDR3 spans 12 amino acids. The germline V gene encodes CDR1 MNHNY and CDR2 SVGAGI (reference sequence). DNA of the CDR3: TGTGCCAGCGGCATACAGGGCAAACCCCTCCACTTT. This codes for CASGIQGKPLHF.

The chain links TRBV5-4 to TRBJ2-7, with 8 bases matching TRBD2. Germline-derived CDR1 and CDR2 are SGHNT and YYREEE (reference sequence). The trim removed 4 bases at V and 6 bases at J, leaving 9 bases unmatched. The CDR3 contains 14 residues. CDR3 sequence: CASSDPGGVPEQYF. The CDR3 bases are TGTGCCAGCAGCGATCCGGGGGGGGTTCCCGAGCAGTACTTC.